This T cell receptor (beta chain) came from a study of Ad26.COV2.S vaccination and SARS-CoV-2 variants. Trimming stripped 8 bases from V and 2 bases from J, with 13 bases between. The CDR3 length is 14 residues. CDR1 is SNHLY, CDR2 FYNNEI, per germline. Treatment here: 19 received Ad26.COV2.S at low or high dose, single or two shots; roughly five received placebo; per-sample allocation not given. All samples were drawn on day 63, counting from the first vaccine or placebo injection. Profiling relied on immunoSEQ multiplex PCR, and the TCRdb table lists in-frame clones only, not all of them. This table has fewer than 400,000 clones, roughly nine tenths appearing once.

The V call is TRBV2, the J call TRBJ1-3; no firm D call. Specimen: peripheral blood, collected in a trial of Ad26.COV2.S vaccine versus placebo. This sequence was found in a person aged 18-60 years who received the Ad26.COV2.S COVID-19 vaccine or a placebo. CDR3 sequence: CASLENYPGNTIYF. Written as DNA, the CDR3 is TGTGCCAGCTTGGAGAACTATCCTGGAAACACCATATATTTT.